The 32 T cell receptor beta chains below come from one sample, sequenced in a study of blood T cell repertoires in COVID-19. Assay used: immunoSEQ multiplex PCR; TCRdb lists only in-frame clones, some missing. The sample carries 200,000 to 300,000 clones, around nine tenths recorded once. The sample taken for sequencing was peripheral blood. These receptors were taken from a man in his forties who had recovered from COVID-19.

This chain uses TRBV4-3 with TRBJ2-1; D unclear. V lost 1 base and J 7 bases, leaving 11 bases between the germline ends. This CDR3 has 14 amino acids. Germline-derived CDR1 and CDR2 are LGHNA and YSLEER. Here the CDR3 reads CASSQVIPGNEQFF. The CDR3 DNA is TGCGCCAGCAGCCAAGTTATCCCGGGTAATGAGCAGTTCTTC.

The rearrangement joins TRBV9 to TRBJ1-3; a possible D gene is TRBD1 (5 bases). Deletions cut 3 bases from V and 6 bases from J, with 13 bases between. CDR3 size: 14 residues. The germline V gene encodes CDR1 SGDLS and CDR2 YYNGEE. CDR3 residues: CASSAAGPQNTIYF. For the CDR3, the DNA is TGTGCCAGCAGCGCCGCGGGACCCCAAAACACCATATATTTT.

This clone is a singleton in its sample. The chain recombines TRBV9 with TRBJ1-2, with D hard to call. Looked up from germline, CDR1 is SGDLS and CDR2 is YYNGEE. The CDR3 consists of 15 residues. The V end was cut by 0 bases, the J end by 6 bases, with 15 bases between. The CDR3 protein is CASSVAEGRLDGYTF. The DNA of the CDR3 is TGTGCCAGCAGCGTAGCGGAGGGCCGCTTGGATGGCTACACCTTC. The entire variable domain, with the rest obtained from reference TRBV9 and TRBJ1-2, is as follows: DSGVTQTPKHLITATGQRVTLRCSPRSGDLSVYWYQQSLDQGLQFLIQYYNGEERAKGNILERFSAQQFPDLHSELNLSSLELGDSALYFCASSVAEGRLDGYTFGSGTRLTVV.

This clone showed up just once. This chain connects TRBV9 to TRBJ2-1, with 7 bases matching TRBD1. Losses at the gene ends were 4 bases for V and 4 bases for J; bases not matched to a gene: 8. The CDR3 consists of 15 residues. The germline CDR1 and CDR2 sequences are SGDLS and YYNGEE. The DNA of the CDR3 is TGTGCCAGCAGCTACCGGGACAGCGAGTACAATGAGCAGTTCTTC. This sequence encodes CASSYRDSEYNEQFF.

The chain couples TRBV6-1 to TRBJ1-1; D not resolved. Trimming stripped 4 bases from V and 1 base from J, with 16 bases between. In germline, CDR1 is MNHNS, CDR2 SASEGT. The CDR3 totals 16 residues. The CDR3 DNA is TGTGCCAGCAGTGTAGAGGGAACACTTCCGAACACTGAAGCTTTCTTT. The encoded protein is CASSVEGTLPNTEAFF.

V is TRBV5-4 and J is TRBJ2-7, with 7 bases aligning to TRBD1. The junction had 2 bases not matched to a gene; V was cut back by 3 bases and J by 2 bases. This CDR3 has 13 amino acids. Germline CDR1 SGHNT, CDR2 YYREEE (reference sequence). CDR3 DNA: TGTGCCAGCAGCTCGGGACAGACCTACGAGCAGTACTTC. Protein: CASSSGQTYEQYF.

The chain combines TRBV11-2 with TRBJ1-3; 9 nucleotides line up with TRBD1. This CDR3 is 17 amino acids long. Trimming at V came to 0 bases and at J to 4 bases, leaving 7 bases not matched to a gene. CDR1 and CDR2 from the germline V gene are SGHAT and FQNNGV. The CDR3, as DNA: TGTGCCAGCAGCTTAGATCGAGTGACAGGGGGAGGAAACACCATATATTTT. Amino acids: CASSLDRVTGGGNTIYF.

This clone was counted once. Other DNA sequences in this sample translate to the same CDR3. Here the CDR3 reads CASSLVEDEQFF. The CDR3 DNA is TGTGCCAGCAGCTTAGTAGAGGATGAGCAGTTCTTC. V and J are TRBV11-3 and TRBJ2-1; D gene uncertain. With 1 base removed from V and 8 bases from J, the gap between germline ends came to 6 bases. The CDR3 is 12 amino acids. Germline CDR1 reads SGHNT; CDR2 reads YENEEA.

The chain carries TRBV6-5 and TRBJ1-1, with D possibly TRBD1 on 6 matching bases. Germline V gives CDR1 MNHEY, CDR2 SVGAGI. The CDR3 spans 12 residues. The V end was cut by 2 bases, the J end by 11 bases, with 12 bases between. Written as DNA, the CDR3 is TGTGCCAGCAGTTACGGCAGGGGATGGGCTTTCTTT. Encoded protein: CASSYGRGWAFF.

Only one count was recorded for this clone. The chain employs TRBV5-1 and TRBJ2-2; 8 bases are a match to TRBD2. The CDR3 has 17 amino acids. Trimming cost V 2 bases and J 4 bases; bases outside gene matches: 10. Germline-derived CDR1 and CDR2 are SGHRS and YFSETQ. Written as DNA, the CDR3 is TGCGCCAGCAGCTTTTCGGGGGGGCAAGTCAGCACCGGGGAGCTGTTTTTT. Its translation is CASSFSGGQVSTGELFF.

In its sample, this clone was seen once. The genes are TRBV5-1 and TRBJ2-2, with 8 positions matching TRBD1. J gave up 4 bases and V 0 bases, and 8 bases lay outside the gene matches. CDR3 length: 17 amino acids. The germline gives CDR1 SGHRS, CDR2 YFSETQ. The CDR3 nucleotides read TGCGCCAGCAGCTTGGACGGGACAGGTGTCCGCACCGGGGAGCTGTTTTTT. The encoded protein is CASSLDGTGVRTGELFF. Supplemented by reference TRBV5-1 and TRBJ2-2, the full variable domain reads KAGVTQTPRYLIKTRGQQVTLSCSPISGHRSVSWYQQTPGQGLQFLFEYFSETQRNKGNFPGRFSGRQFSNSRSEMNVSTLELGDSALYLCASSLDGTGVRTGELFFGEGSRLTVL.

The CDR3 sequence is CASSLHSGTTSYEQYF. CDR3 DNA: TGTGCCAGCAGCTTACACAGCGGCACGACCTCCTACGAGCAGTACTTC. J is TRBJ2-7 and V is TRBV11-1, with TRBD2 as a possible D gene (5 bases). Germline V gives CDR1 SGHAT, CDR2 FQDESV (reference sequence). There are 16 residues in the CDR3. V was cut by 2 bases and J by 0 bases, with 14 bases left in between.

The genes are TRBV6-6 and TRBJ2-3; D gene uncertain. Germline V lookup: CDR1 MNHNY, CDR2 SVGAGI (reference sequence). There are 14 residues in the CDR3. V gave up 3 bases and J gave up 0 bases, with 7 bases separating them. Here the CDR3 DNA reads TGTGCCAGCAGTTATGACGGGAGCACAGATACGCAGTATTTT. Translating gives CASSYDGSTDTQYF.

V usage is TRBV5-4 and J usage is TRBJ1-2; perhaps TRBD1 as D (6 bases). This CDR3 contains 16 residues. CDR1 SGHNT and CDR2 YYREEE come from the germline V gene (reference sequence). Trimming cost V 4 bases and J 4 bases, with 20 bases left between them. This CDR3 reads CASSRTGLGFGYGYTF. CDR3 DNA sequence: TGTGCCAGCAGCCGTACAGGGTTAGGATTCGGCTATGGCTACACCTTC.

This chain connects TRBV2 to TRBJ2-7; D is perhaps TRBD2 (6 bases). CDR1 and CDR2 from the germline V gene are SNHLY and FYNNEI. Trimming stripped 2 bases from V and 2 bases from J, with 16 bases between. This CDR3 has 16 residues. The CDR3 DNA is TGTGCCAGCAGTGAATTGAATGTGGGGGGAACCTACGAGCAGTACTTC. This sequence encodes CASSELNVGGTYEQYF.

The V and J genes are TRBV30 and TRBJ1-2; TRBD1 matches at 7 bases. The length of the CDR3 is 13 residues. Germline CDR1 GTSNPN, CDR2 SVGIG (reference sequence). V was clipped by 1 base and J by 4 bases; unmatched bases: 3. CDR3 nucleotides: TGTGCCTGGAGTGGGAACAGGGGCTATGGCTACACCTTC. Its translation: CAWSGNRGYGYTF.

Points on this clone: Relative to the germline gene, one junction end is altered; a read error may explain this. The rearrangement links TRBV18 to TRBJ1-5; 9 bases map to TRBD1. CDR3 length: 16 amino acids. From germline, CDR1 is KGHSH and CDR2 LQKENI. CDR3 DNA sequence: TGTGCCAGCTCCCCACGGGACAGGGTCAGAGGCCAGCCCCAGCATTTT. Amino acid sequence: CASSPRDRVRGQPQHF.

This sequence joins TRBV3-1 (or the pseudogene TRBV3-2) and TRBJ2-1; D uncertain. The germline V gene has CDR1 LGHDT and CDR2 YNNKEL (reference sequence). The V end was cut by 0 bases, the J end by 4 bases, with 13 bases between. This CDR3 is 16 amino acids long. This CDR3 is CASSQDYEAFYNEQFF. CDR3 DNA: TGTGCCAGCAGCCAAGATTATGAGGCCTTTTACAATGAGCAGTTCTTC.

This chain uses TRBV4-1 with TRBJ2-5; 9 bases match TRBD2. The CDR3 loop spans 14 amino acids. V lost 2 bases, J lost 4 bases, and 2 bases stayed unmatched. Germline CDR1 MGHRA, CDR2 YSYEKL. The CDR3 loop is CASSQLLAGETQYF. The CDR3 nucleotides read TGCGCCAGCAGCCAACTACTAGCGGGAGAGACCCAGTACTTC.

This chain uses TRBV11-1 with TRBJ2-1, with a tentative D call TRBD1 (5 bases). The CDR3 runs 13 residues. The V and J ends lost 6 bases and 2 bases respectively, with 8 bases between them. Looked up from germline, CDR1 is SGHAT and CDR2 is FQDESV (reference sequence). The CDR3 spells CASRGRAYNEQFF. As DNA, the CDR3 is TGTGCCAGCAGGGGCAGGGCCTACAATGAGCAGTTCTTC. Full variable domain (rest looked up from reference TRBV11-1 and TRBJ2-1): EAEVAQSPRYKITEKSQAVAFWCDPISGHATLYWYRQILGQGPELLVQFQDESVVDDSQLPKDRFSAERLKGVDSTLKIQPAELGDSAMYLCASRGRAYNEQFFGPGTRLTVL.

This chain connects TRBV2 to TRBJ2-3; a possible D gene is TRBD2 (7 bases). CDR1 and CDR2 from the germline V gene are SNHLY and FYNNEI. CDR3 length equals 11 residues. V was cut by 11 bases and J by 6 bases, with 12 bases left in between. The CDR3 spells CAGAGADTQYF. CDR3 nucleotides: TGTGCCGGGGCGGGGGCCGATACGCAGTATTTT. The full variable domain, rest sourced from reference TRBV2 and TRBJ2-3, is EPEVTQTPSHQVTQMGQEVILRCVPISNHLYFYWYRQILGQKVEFLVSFYNNEISEKSEIFDDQFSVERPDGSNFTLKIRSTKLEDSAMYFCAGAGADTQYFGPGTRLTVL.

V gene TRBV6-1 combines with J gene TRBJ1-2, with D possibly being TRBD1 (5 bases). This CDR3 has 16 amino acids. The germline CDR1 and CDR2 sequences are MNHNS and SASEGT. V gave up 0 bases and J gave up 4 bases, with 15 bases separating them. The CDR3 loop is CASSEAGWGVGYGYTF. In nucleotides, the CDR3 is TGTGCCAGCAGTGAAGCTGGTTGGGGGGTCGGCTATGGCTACACCTTC.

The rearrangement joins TRBV19 to TRBJ2-5; TRBD2 aligns across 8 bases. The germline V gene has CDR1 LNHDA and CDR2 SQIVND (reference sequence). V trimming: 5 bases; J trimming: 4 bases; junction bases outside the gene matches: 6. There are 14 residues in the CDR3. The CDR3 reads CASSLSGAPETQYF. DNA of the CDR3: TGTGCCAGTAGTCTTAGCGGGGCCCCAGAGACCCAGTACTTC.

The gene calls are TRBV7-2 and TRBJ2-7; the D is unclear. The germline V gene has CDR1 SGHTA and CDR2 FQGNSA. Deletions cut 3 bases from V and 3 bases from J, with 9 bases between. The CDR3 consists of 13 residues. The CDR3 region has the DNA TGTGCCAGCAGCTTCTCCTCTTTCTACGAGCAGTACTTC. This codes for CASSFSSFYEQYF.

V is TRBV30 and J is TRBJ2-1, with 8 bases lining up with TRBD2. Germline V CDR1 and CDR2: GTSNPN, SVGIG (reference sequence). This CDR3 has 16 amino acids. The V segment lost 0 bases and the J segment 7 bases; nucleotides outside the gene matches: 11. CDR3 DNA sequence: TGTGCCTGGAGTGTACATGGGACTAGAAGTAGGAATGAGCAGTTCTTC. Its translation is CAWSVHGTRSRNEQFF. The complete variable domain, with remaining parts taken from reference TRBV30 and TRBJ2-1, reads SQTIHQWPATLVQPVGSPLSLECTVEGTSNPNLYWYRQAAGRGLQLLFYSVGIGQISSEVPQNLSASRPQDRQFILSSKKLLLSDSGFYLCAWSVHGTRSRNEQFFGPGTRLTVL.

The chain is built from TRBV27 and TRBJ1-1; 8 bases match TRBD1. CDR3 length equals 15 residues. Germline CDR1 MNHEY, CDR2 SMNVEV (reference sequence). V gave up 3 bases and J gave up 1 base; unmatched junction bases: 4. The CDR3 sequence is CASSFWTGRNTEAFF. The CDR3 coding sequence is TGTGCCAGCAGTTTTTGGACAGGGAGGAACACTGAAGCTTTCTTT.

The chain joins TRBV7-9 to TRBJ1-1; D may be TRBD1 (6 bases). The V gene lost 1 base and the J gene lost 4 bases, with 22 bases spanning the gap. Germline V lookup: CDR1 SEHNR, CDR2 FQNEAQ (reference sequence). The CDR3 consists of 18 residues. CDR3 DNA sequence: TGTGCCAGCAGCTTAGAGGCAAAAGGGACAATCCGGCTCACTGAAGCTTTCTTT. Protein sequence: CASSLEAKGTIRLTEAFF.

Written as DNA, the CDR3 is TGTGCCAGCAGCGCTAGGGGACTAGGGCAAGAGACCCAGTACTTC. Its protein is CASSARGLGQETQYF. V and J are TRBV9 and TRBJ2-5; TRBD2 matches 8 bases. CDR3 size: 15 residues. Germline V CDR1 and CDR2: SGDLS, YYNGEE. V was clipped by 3 bases and J by 2 bases; unmatched bases: 6.

The rearrangement links TRBV6-5 to TRBJ2-1, with 10 bases lining up with TRBD1. Germline assignment: CDR1 MNHEY and CDR2 SVGAGI. V lost 7 bases, J lost 7 bases, and 10 bases stayed unmatched. This CDR3 comprises 15 residues. The CDR3 loop is CASTLGDRGGNEQFF. The CDR3 DNA reads as TGTGCCAGCACCCTCGGGGACAGGGGCGGGAATGAGCAGTTCTTC.

This chain joins TRBV29-1 and TRBJ1-1; TRBD1 is a possible D gene (6 bases). The germline gives CDR1 SQVTM, CDR2 ANQGSEA. With 6 bases removed from V and 4 bases from J, the gap between germline ends came to 12 bases. This CDR3 comprises 12 residues. CDR3 DNA: TGCAGCGTCTCCGAACAGGGCACTGAAGCTTTCTTT. Translation: CSVSEQGTEAFF.

This clone was seen only a few times. This rearrangement joins TRBV29-1 to TRBJ1-1; D might be TRBD1 (5 bases). Germline values: CDR1 SQVTM, CDR2 ANQGSEA. There are 15 residues in the CDR3. Trimming pared 5 bases from V and 4 bases from J, leaving 20 bases between. CDR3 sequence reads: CSVKRGPGEGTEAFF. The CDR3 bases are TGCAGCGTTAAGAGGGGACCCGGGGAGGGCACTGAAGCTTTCTTT. Supplemented by reference TRBV29-1 and TRBJ1-1, the full variable domain reads SAVISQKPSRDICQRGTSLTIQCQVDSQVTMMFWYRQQPGQSLTLIATANQGSEATYESGFVIDKFPISRPNLTFSTLTVSNMSPEDSSIYLCSVKRGPGEGTEAFFGQGTRLTVV.

The rearrangement links TRBV5-1 to TRBJ1-1; TRBD1 is a possible D gene (6 bases). The CDR3 length is 15 residues. Trimming shortened V by 0 bases and J by 1 base, and 10 bases separated the two germline ends. Germline V gene lookup returns CDR1 SGHRS and CDR2 YFSETQ. This CDR3 reads CASSLGTAENTEAFF. In nucleotides, the CDR3 is TGCGCCAGCAGCTTGGGGACAGCGGAGAACACTGAAGCTTTCTTT.